The sequence of this TCR beta chain was determined in a study of cytomegalovirus exposure and HLA in healthy donors. Study context: Drawn from HLA-typed donors, 80 million to 100 million unique TCRs were held in an early data release. Findings and limits, study-wide: Being productive about 87% or about 30% of the time was typical of most TCR beta V segments in an earlier analysis. Exclusion applied to some V segments, including TRBV6-2 and TRBV6-3, as they were indistinguishable.

For this clone: Its antigen is currently unknown.

CDR1 is ENHRY, CDR2 SYGVKD, per germline. The CDR3 spans 12 residues. Between the trimmed V and J ends, which lost 3 bases and 8 bases, there was a span of 8 bases. The PCR made use of 60 Vbeta and 13 Jbeta primers. Assay: immunoSEQ multiplex PCR; the TCRdb copy retains only in-frame clones and omits some. The sample carries around 300,000 clones, roughly two thirds recorded once. Sequencing was done on a sample of PBMCs. The receptor comes from a female donor in good health and CMV-seronegative. The chain links TRBV10-3 to TRBJ2-1; D unclear. The DNA of the CDR3 is TGTGCCATCAGTGATGTCACGGATGAGCAGTTCTTC. Translation gives CAISDVTDEQFF.